These T cell receptor beta chains were read from a single sample in a study of Graves' ophthalmopathy and Graves' hyperthyroidism. TCRdb re-called the multiplex PCR reads with MiXCR, one entry per CDR3 protein. The sample lists 150,000 to 200,000 distinct CDR3 sequences; approximately 40% were seen once. Source material: peripheral blood. Receptors originate from a woman aged 40 to 50 with Graves' ophthalmopathy. Both conserved end residues are part of each CDR3. Each record gives: clone size, V gene, J gene, D gene, CDR3 length, CDR3 DNA, CDR3 protein. A D gene is named only where the DNA matches it firmly. Clone sizes are given selectively: once, few, many, or a class where the clone is expanded.

clone size: -; V gene: TRBV7-2; J gene: TRBJ2-5; D gene: -; CDR3 length: 15; CDR3 DNA: TGTGCCAGCAGCAAAAGGCTAGGTGACGGGGAGACCCAGTACTTC; CDR3 protein: CASSKRLGDGETQYF
clone size: -; V gene: TRBV6-5; J gene: TRBJ1-2; D gene: -; CDR3 length: 13; CDR3 DNA: TGTGCCAGCAGTTACAGGAACAGGGATGGCTACACCTTC; CDR3 protein: CASSYRNRDGYTF
clone size: -; V gene: TRBV6-1; J gene: TRBJ1-2; D gene: -; CDR3 length: 15; CDR3 DNA: TGTGCCAGCAGATCCGGGACCGCCACTAACTATGGCTACACCTTC; CDR3 protein: CASRSGTATNYGYTF
clone size: -; V gene: TRBV6-1; J gene: TRBJ1-2; D gene: -; CDR3 length: 12; CDR3 DNA: TGTGCCAGCAGTCCCTCCACCTATGGCTACACCTTC; CDR3 protein: CASSPSTYGYTF
clone size: many; V gene: TRBV29-1; J gene: TRBJ1-2; D gene: TRBD1; CDR3 length: 12; CDR3 DNA: TGCAGCGTTTCTCAGGGGGACTATGGCTACACCTTC; CDR3 protein: CSVSQGDYGYTF
clone size: many; V gene: TRBV6-5; J gene: TRBJ1-5; D gene: -; CDR3 length: 14; CDR3 DNA: TGTGCCAGCAACCGGCAACTTAGCAATCAGCCCCAGCATTTT; CDR3 protein: CASNRQLSNQPQHF
clone size: -; V gene: TRBV6-1; J gene: TRBJ2-7; D gene: TRBD1; CDR3 length: 15; CDR3 DNA: TGTGCCAGCAGCCCTTCCGGGACAGTCCCACGCGAGCAGTACTTC; CDR3 protein: CASSPSGTVPREQYF
clone size: many; V gene: TRBV2; J gene: TRBJ1-1; D gene: -; CDR3 length: 13; CDR3 DNA: TGTGCCAGCAGTGAACAGGGGAACACTGAAGCTTTCTTT; CDR3 protein: CASSEQGNTEAFF
clone size: -; V gene: TRBV20-1; J gene: TRBJ1-6; D gene: -; CDR3 length: 13; CDR3 DNA: TGCAGTGCTAGAGACGGGTTTAATTCACCCCTCCACTTT; CDR3 protein: CSARDGFNSPLHF
clone size: -; V gene: TRBV6-2/TRBV6-3; J gene: TRBJ2-7; D gene: -; CDR3 length: 14; CDR3 DNA: TGTGCCAGCAGAGGGGGAGGGATTCGCTACGAGCAGTACTTC; CDR3 protein: CASRGGGIRYEQYF
clone size: -; V gene: TRBV30; J gene: TRBJ1-3; D gene: -; CDR3 length: 14; CDR3 DNA: TGTGCCTGGAGGTGGACATCCACTGGAAACACCATATATTTT; CDR3 protein: CAWRWTSTGNTIYF
clone size: once; V gene: TRBV28; J gene: TRBJ2-6; D gene: -; CDR3 length: 16; CDR3 DNA: TGTGCCAGCAGTACAGGGTTCCACTCTGGGGCCAACGTCCTGACTTTC; CDR3 protein: CASSTGFHSGANVLTF
clone size: many; V gene: TRBV5-1; J gene: TRBJ1-1; D gene: TRBD1; CDR3 length: 12; CDR3 DNA: TGCGCCAGCAGCAGGGACAGGTTGGAAGCTTTCTTT; CDR3 protein: CASSRDRLEAFF
clone size: -; V gene: TRBV5-4; J gene: TRBJ1-1; D gene: TRBD1; CDR3 length: 17; CDR3 DNA: TGTGCCAGCAGCTTGTCCGGGACAGGGGTCTTCAACACTGAAGCTTTCTTT; CDR3 protein: CASSLSGTGVFNTEAFF
clone size: -; V gene: TRBV2; J gene: TRBJ2-5; D gene: TRBD2; CDR3 length: 13; CDR3 DNA: TGTGCCAGCAGTGTGGGAGGGCAAGAGACCCAGTACTTC; CDR3 protein: CASSVGGQETQYF
clone size: -; V gene: TRBV6-1; J gene: TRBJ1-3; D gene: -; CDR3 length: 13; CDR3 DNA: TGTGCCAGCACCGCGCGAAGGGGAAACACCATATATTTT; CDR3 protein: CASTARRGNTIYF
clone size: -; V gene: TRBV4-3; J gene: TRBJ2-7; D gene: -; CDR3 length: 15; CDR3 DNA: TGCGCCAGCAGCCAAGAGGGCAGGGGTTCCTACGAGCAGTACTTC; CDR3 protein: CASSQEGRGSYEQYF
clone size: -; V gene: TRBV2; J gene: TRBJ1-5; D gene: -; CDR3 length: 14; CDR3 DNA: TGTGCCAGCAGTGATGTCCGTGGCAATCAGCCCCAGCATTTT; CDR3 protein: CASSDVRGNQPQHF
clone size: -; V gene: TRBV7-3; J gene: TRBJ2-2; D gene: -; CDR3 length: 14; CDR3 DNA: TGTGCCAGCAGCTTATCTCAGGGGACCGGGGAGCTGTTTTTT; CDR3 protein: CASSLSQGTGELFF
clone size: many; V gene: TRBV15; J gene: TRBJ1-1; D gene: -; CDR3 length: 15; CDR3 DNA: TGTGCCACCAGCAGAGATCGCGGGCTCGGCACTGAAGCTTTCTTT; CDR3 protein: CATSRDRGLGTEAFF
clone size: -; V gene: TRBV12-5; J gene: TRBJ2-7; D gene: -; CDR3 length: 15; CDR3 DNA: TGTGCTAGTGGTTTGGGGACGGGACAACACTACGAGCAGTACTTC; CDR3 protein: CASGLGTGQHYEQYF
clone size: few; V gene: TRBV20-1; J gene: TRBJ2-5; D gene: TRBD1; CDR3 length: 13; CDR3 DNA: TGCAGTGCTAGTACAGGGGTGCAAGAGACCCAGTACTTC; CDR3 protein: CSASTGVQETQYF
clone size: once; V gene: TRBV6-2/TRBV6-3; J gene: TRBJ1-1; D gene: -; CDR3 length: 16; CDR3 DNA: TGTGCCAGCAGCTCGCCCTCGACAAGCCTGAACACTGAAGCTTTCTTT; CDR3 protein: CASSSPSTSLNTEAFF
clone size: many; V gene: TRBV6-5; J gene: TRBJ1-5; D gene: -; CDR3 length: 15; CDR3 DNA: TGTGCCAGCAGTTACTCAGGGGGAGGCAATCAGCCCCAGCATTTT; CDR3 protein: CASSYSGGGNQPQHF
clone size: many; V gene: TRBV7-9; J gene: TRBJ2-7; D gene: TRBD1; CDR3 length: 14; CDR3 DNA: TGTGCCAGCAGCTTTGGGACAGGGATGTACGAGCAGTACTTC; CDR3 protein: CASSFGTGMYEQYF
clone size: many; V gene: TRBV2; J gene: TRBJ2-5; D gene: TRBD2; CDR3 length: 13; CDR3 DNA: TGTGCCAGCAGGGAGCGGGGGGAAGAGACCCAGTACTTC; CDR3 protein: CASRERGEETQYF
clone size: many; V gene: TRBV12-3/TRBV12-4; J gene: TRBJ1-5; D gene: TRBD1; CDR3 length: 14; CDR3 DNA: TGTGCCAGCAGCAGACAGGGGAGCAATCAGCCCCAGCATTTT; CDR3 protein: CASSRQGSNQPQHF
clone size: many; V gene: TRBV15; J gene: TRBJ1-2; D gene: -; CDR3 length: 14; CDR3 DNA: TGTGCCACCAGCAGACGCTCCCCAGGGGATGGCTACACCTTC; CDR3 protein: CATSRRSPGDGYTF
clone size: -; V gene: TRBV20-1; J gene: TRBJ1-5; D gene: -; CDR3 length: 16; CDR3 DNA: TGCAGTGCTAGCGACTCTCTGACAGCTTACAATCAGCCCCAGCATTTT; CDR3 protein: CSASDSLTAYNQPQHF
clone size: many; V gene: TRBV2; J gene: TRBJ1-1; D gene: -; CDR3 length: 12; CDR3 DNA: TGTGCCAGCAGGATGGCGCACACTGAAGCTTTCTTT; CDR3 protein: CASRMAHTEAFF
clone size: -; V gene: TRBV7-3; J gene: TRBJ2-2; D gene: TRBD2; CDR3 length: 14; CDR3 DNA: TGTGCCAGCAGCTTAGACGGGGGGATCGGGGAGCTGTTTTTT; CDR3 protein: CASSLDGGIGELFF
clone size: once; V gene: TRBV12-3/TRBV12-4; J gene: TRBJ2-2; D gene: -; CDR3 length: 14; CDR3 DNA: TGTGCCAGCACTACACCCTGGGGGCCCGGGGAGCTGTTTTTT; CDR3 protein: CASTTPWGPGELFF
clone size: -; V gene: TRBV12-3/TRBV12-4; J gene: TRBJ1-1; D gene: -; CDR3 length: 12; CDR3 DNA: TGTGCCAGCAGTTTATGGCGTACTGAAGCTTTCTTT; CDR3 protein: CASSLWRTEAFF
clone size: -; V gene: TRBV12-3/TRBV12-4; J gene: TRBJ1-5; D gene: -; CDR3 length: 14; CDR3 DNA: TGTGCCAGCAGTTGGGGGGCTTTCAATCAGCCCCAGCATTTT; CDR3 protein: CASSWGAFNQPQHF
clone size: many; V gene: TRBV10-3; J gene: TRBJ1-2; D gene: TRBD1; CDR3 length: 16; CDR3 DNA: TGTGCCATCTCCCGCGGAGACAGGGGGTTAACATATGGCTACACCTTC; CDR3 protein: CAISRGDRGLTYGYTF
clone size: many; V gene: TRBV28; J gene: TRBJ2-7; D gene: TRBD1; CDR3 length: 14; CDR3 DNA: TGTGCCAGCCTGACTAGACAGGGGGCGTACGAGCAGTACTTC; CDR3 protein: CASLTRQGAYEQYF
clone size: -; V gene: TRBV5-1; J gene: TRBJ1-1; D gene: -; CDR3 length: 17; CDR3 DNA: TGCGCCAGCAGCTTGAACACAGGGTTATGGACGAACACTGAAGCTTTCTTT; CDR3 protein: CASSLNTGLWTNTEAFF
clone size: few; V gene: TRBV6-1; J gene: TRBJ2-5; D gene: -; CDR3 length: 11; CDR3 DNA: TGTGCCAGCTACTCGGGGGAGACCCAGTACTTC; CDR3 protein: CASYSGETQYF
clone size: many; V gene: TRBV12-5; J gene: TRBJ1-1; D gene: -; CDR3 length: 14; CDR3 DNA: TGTGCTAGTGGTTTGGGCGGGATGAACACTGAAGCTTTCTTT; CDR3 protein: CASGLGGMNTEAFF
clone size: -; V gene: TRBV12-3/TRBV12-4; J gene: TRBJ2-5; D gene: -; CDR3 length: 13; CDR3 DNA: TGTGCCAGCAATAAGAACGTCCAAGAGACCCAGTACTTC; CDR3 protein: CASNKNVQETQYF
clone size: many; V gene: TRBV19; J gene: TRBJ1-2; D gene: -; CDR3 length: 14; CDR3 DNA: TGTGCCAGTCATACGGGGGGGGCCAACCATGGCTACACCTTC; CDR3 protein: CASHTGGANHGYTF